The rows below give T cell receptor beta chains drawn from one sample of a study of human T cells and chemical hapten exposure. Via MiXCR, TCRdb re-called the RACE reads, giving one row per CDR3 protein. The table shows around 300,000 distinct CDR3 sequences, with about 7% occurring only once. This sample comprised whole blood, obtained in connection with sensitization to the hapten diphenylcyclopropenone (DPC). These receptors were taken from a woman between 18 and 30 years old with alopecia areata. Some clones in this sample may be carry-over from other donors' samples. CDR3s include the opening cysteine and the closing phenylalanine or tryptophan. A D gene is named only where the DNA matches it firmly. Not all rows give a size; the values are once, few, many and, for expanded clones, a class.

J	size	D	V	DNA	CDR3
TRBJ2-3	few	-	TRBV6-2/TRBV6-3	TGTGCCAGCAGTTACTATGATACGCAGTATTTT	CASSYYDTQYF
TRBJ1-4	few	-	TRBV6-2/TRBV6-3	TGTGCCAGCAGTTACTCCGCGGTCCAGGTCGGTGATGGTGAAAAACTGTTTTTT	CASSYSAVQVGDGEKLFF
TRBJ1-4	many	-	TRBV5-1	TGCGCCAGCAGCCAGACGTACGGCATGGGGGAAAAACTGTTTTTT	CASSQTYGMGEKLFF
TRBJ2-1	-	TRBD1	TRBV10-3	TGTGCCATCAGTGAGTCTCAGCCGGGACAGGACAATGAGCAGTTCTTC	CAISESQPGQDNEQFF
TRBJ1-4	-	-	TRBV5-1	TGCGCCAGCAGCTTTACAAGTCCCTTTGAAAAACTGTTTTTT	CASSFTSPFEKLFF
TRBJ2-3	-	TRBD2	TRBV4-3	TGCGCCAGCAGCCAAGACTGGACTAGCGGGATGGGAACAGATACGCAGTATTTT	CASSQDWTSGMGTDTQYF
TRBJ2-3	many	TRBD2	TRBV4-3	TGCGCCAGCAGCCAAGATCGGCCTAGCGGGGACTCCACAGATACGCAGTATTTT	CASSQDRPSGDSTDTQYF
TRBJ2-2	few	-	TRBV29-1	TGCAGCGTTGTCGTAGGTCAGGGGTATAGTAGCACCGGGGAGCTGTTTTTT	CSVVVGQGYSSTGELFF
TRBJ1-1	few	TRBD1	TRBV3-1	TGTGCCAGCAGCAAAGGGACAGGGAACACTGAAGCTTTCTTT	CASSKGTGNTEAFF
TRBJ2-7	-	-	TRBV12-3/TRBV12-4	TGTGCCAGCAGTCCACAACAAGAGGCCGAGCAGTACTTC	CASSPQQEAEQYF
TRBJ2-7	few	-	TRBV12-3/TRBV12-4	TGTGCCAGCAGCGCCACGCGGGACAGACCCTACGAGCAGTACTTC	CASSATRDRPYEQYF
TRBJ2-3	few	-	TRBV2	TGTGCCAGCAGTGAGGCCACCGGGGATAACACAGATACGCAGTATTTT	CASSEATGDNTDTQYF
TRBJ1-4	-	-	TRBV6-1	TGTGCCAGCAGTGAAAGGCCAGGACGAGGGGAAAAACTGTTTTTT	CASSERPGRGEKLFF
TRBJ2-1	few	-	TRBV29-1	TGCAGCGTTGAAGTCCTGACCCAATTTTCCAACAATGAGCAGTTCTTC	CSVEVLTQFSNNEQFF
TRBJ2-4	few	-	TRBV6-5	TGTGCCAGCAGTCCCAATTTCTGGGAGAGAAACATTCAGTACTTC	CASSPNFWERNIQYF
TRBJ2-5	few	-	TRBV29-1	TGCAGCGTTGAGAGGGTCTCCCAAGAGACCCAGTACTTC	CSVERVSQETQYF
TRBJ2-1	many	TRBD1	TRBV19	TGTGCCAGTAGTCGGCAGGGGGCTTGGAATGAGCAGTTCTTC	CASSRQGAWNEQFF
TRBJ2-3	many	TRBD2	TRBV7-2	TGTGCCAGCAGCTTAGGCCAGCGGGGGCGTATAGATACGCAGTATTTT	CASSLGQRGRIDTQYF
TRBJ2-7	many	TRBD1	TRBV4-2	TGTGCCAGCAGCCAAGGTCGACAGGGGAGGTACGAGCAGTACTTC	CASSQGRQGRYEQYF
TRBJ2-3	many	-	TRBV6-2/TRBV6-3	TGTGCCAGCAGTTACGGGACTCTCGGGGCAGATACGCAGTATTTT	CASSYGTLGADTQYF
TRBJ1-2	few	TRBD1	TRBV6-6	TGTGCCAGCAGTTCCTGGACAGGGGAAGGCTACACCTTC	CASSSWTGEGYTF
TRBJ1-1	many	-	TRBV12-3/TRBV12-4	TGTGCCAGCAGTTTAGTTGTGAACACTGAAGCTTTCTTT	CASSLVVNTEAFF
TRBJ2-3	-	TRBD2	TRBV27	TGTGCCAGCAGTCTTATCCTAGCGGGGGGCGATACGCAGTATTTT	CASSLILAGGDTQYF
TRBJ2-1	few	TRBD1	TRBV7-9	TGTGCCAGCAGCGCGGGACAGGGGGCGGCCAATGAGCAGTTCTTC	CASSAGQGAANEQFF
TRBJ1-5	many	-	TRBV9	TGTGCCAGCAGCCCGGGGGGCAATCAGCCCCAGCATTTT	CASSPGGNQPQHF
TRBJ2-3	few	-	TRBV28	TGTGCCATCCGGGGGTATAGCACAGATACGCAGTATTTT	CAIRGYSTDTQYF
TRBJ1-5	-	TRBD1	TRBV6-1	TGTGCCAGCAGTGAAGGGACAGGGGGAGCTCAGCCCCAGCATTTT	CASSEGTGGAQPQHF
TRBJ1-5	many	TRBD1	TRBV9	TGTGCCAGCAGCGTAGGACAGGGTAGCAATCAGCCCCAGCATTTT	CASSVGQGSNQPQHF